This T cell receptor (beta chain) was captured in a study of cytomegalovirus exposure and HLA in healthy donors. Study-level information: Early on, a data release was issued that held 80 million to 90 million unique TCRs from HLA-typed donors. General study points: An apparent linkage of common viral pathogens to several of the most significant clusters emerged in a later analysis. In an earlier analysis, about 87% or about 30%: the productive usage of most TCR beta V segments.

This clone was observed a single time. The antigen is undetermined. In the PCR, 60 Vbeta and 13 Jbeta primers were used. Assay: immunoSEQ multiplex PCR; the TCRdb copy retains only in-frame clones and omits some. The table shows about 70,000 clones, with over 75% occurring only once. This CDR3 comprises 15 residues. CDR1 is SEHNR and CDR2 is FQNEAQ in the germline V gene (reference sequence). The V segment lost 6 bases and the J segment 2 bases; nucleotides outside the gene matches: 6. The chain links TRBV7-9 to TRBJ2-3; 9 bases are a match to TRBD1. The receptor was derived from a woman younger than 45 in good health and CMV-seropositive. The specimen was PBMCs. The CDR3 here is CASSPGTGNTDTQYF. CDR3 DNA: TGTGCCAGCAGTCCCGGGACAGGGAACACAGATACGCAGTATTTT.